This T cell receptor (beta chain) originates from a study of blood T cells in healthy people across ages. Alongside a J-beta primer mix, a sample-barcoded 5' primer served in a second PCR lasting about 7 to 12 cycles. TCRdb used MiXCR to reprocess the 5' RACE reads, holding one entry per CDR3 protein. The table includes fewer than 2,000,000 distinct CDR3 sequences, about 31% detected once. This CDR3 region has 15 residues. In germline, CDR1 is SGHAT, CDR2 FQNNGV. Points on this clonotype: A read error may account for a junction end that differs from germline.

The chain employs TRBV11-2 and TRBJ2-7; 9 bases are a match to TRBD1. What was sequenced was blood. The TCR was taken from a woman aged 25 to 39 in good health. CDR3 sequence: CACSMGTGLSYEQYF. In DNA form, the CDR3 reads TGTGCCTGCAGCATGGGGACAGGGCTTTCTTACGAGCAGTACTTC. Filled out from reference TRBV11-2 and TRBJ2-7, the complete variable domain reads EAGVAQSPRYKIIEKRQSVAFWCNPISGHATLYWYQQILGQGPKLLIQFQNNGVVDDSQLPKDRFSAERLKGVDSTLKIQPAKLEDSAVYLCACSMGTGLSYEQYFGPGTRLTVT.